The 29 T cell receptor beta chains given below trace back to one sample, sequenced in a study of relationships among human T cell subsets. From mRNA, alpha and beta CDR3 regions were amplified using semiquantitative ARM-PCR. In ARM-PCR, communal superprimers followed tagged nested gene-specific primers for exponential amplification. TCRdb redid the calling of the multiplex PCR reads with MiXCR, one entry per CDR3 protein. The sample holds over 8,000 distinct CDR3 sequences; about 55% are singletons and the top ten take under 6.5%. The CD45RA-negative fraction was bead-selected with anti-CD45RO to obtain memory T cells. The sequencing input was memory T cells sorted from blood. These receptors were collected from a man in his forties or fifties in good health.

This rearrangement joins TRBV28 to TRBJ1-2; 7 nucleotides align to TRBD1. The CDR3 extends over 15 amino acids. Looked up from germline, CDR1 is MDHEN and CDR2 is SYDVKM. With 5 bases clipped from V and 7 bases from J, the junction kept 13 bases outside the gene matches. DNA for the CDR3: TGTGCCAGCAGTGGGGGGACAGCGATCGTGGGTGGCTACACCTTC. Translated, it gives CASSGGTAIVGGYTF.

This clonotype was seen more than once but under ten times. The chain couples TRBV4-1 to TRBJ2-3, with D tentatively TRBD2 (6 bases). Germline V CDR1 and CDR2: MGHRA, YSYEKL. Trimming shortened V by 1 base and J by 0 bases, and 14 bases separated the two germline ends. This CDR3 spans 17 amino acids. The CDR3 sequence is CASSQAGWLASTDTQYF. CDR3 DNA: TGCGCCAGCAGCCAAGCGGGCTGGCTAGCGAGCACAGATACGCAGTATTTT.

The J gene is TRBJ1-5, the V gene TRBV7-9; D unclear. Germline CDR1 is SEHNR and CDR2 is FQNEAQ (reference sequence). Trimming took off 1 base at V and 4 bases at J, with 11 bases between the two ends. The CDR3 is 15 residues long. The CDR3 region has the DNA TGTGCCAGCAGCTTAGGATCGGCACCTAATCAGCCCCAGCATTTT. Its translation: CASSLGSAPNQPQHF.

The chain uses TRBV19 and TRBJ1-5; TRBD1 aligns across 10 bases. The V gene end was trimmed by 6 bases and the J gene end by 6 bases; junction bases not matched to a gene: 8. CDR3 length: 15 residues. Germline V gene lookup returns CDR1 LNHDA and CDR2 SQIVND (reference sequence). The CDR3 coding sequence is TGTGCCAGTAGGGCGACAGGGGGCATTGCTCAGCCCCAGCATTTT. It encodes CASRATGGIAQPQHF.

In its sample, this clonotype was seen once. The chain links TRBV12-3 or TRBV12-4 to TRBJ1-2; D gene uncertain. V lost 7 bases to trimming and J lost 10 bases, with 13 bases between them. The CDR3 consists of 11 residues. CDR3 loop: CASTRPGAYTF. The DNA of the CDR3 is TGTGCCAGCACTCGTCCGGGCGCCTACACCTTC.

The chain links TRBV15 to TRBJ2-7; D gene uncertain. Germline V gene data show CDR1 as LNHNV and CDR2 as YYDKDF (reference sequence). The CDR3 has 14 residues. The V end was cut by 4 bases, the J end by 4 bases, with 14 bases between. In DNA form, the CDR3 reads TGTGCCACCAGCACGAAGCCTGACGGTTACGAGCAGTACTTC. Its protein is CATSTKPDGYEQYF. Full variable domain (outside the CDR3, taken from reference TRBV15 and TRBJ2-7): DAMVIQNPRYQVTQFGKPVTLSCSQTLNHNVMYWYQQKSSQAPKLLFHYYDKDFNNEADTPDNFQSRRPNTSFCFLDIRSPGLGDTAMYLCATSTKPDGYEQYFGPGTRLTVT.

This clonotype turned up a few times. The chain recombines TRBV27 with TRBJ2-1; TRBD1 aligns across 11 bases. There are 17 residues in the CDR3. From germline, CDR1 is MNHEY and CDR2 SMNVEV (reference sequence). With V trimmed by 3 bases and J by 11 bases, 15 bases remained unmatched. CDR3 DNA: TGTGCCAGCAGTTTGGGTATAGCCGGACAGGGGGCAGCTAAGCAGTTCTTC. It encodes CASSLGIAGQGAAKQFF.

This rearrangement joins TRBV12-3 or TRBV12-4 to TRBJ1-1; D gene unclear. Trimming cost V 6 bases and J 4 bases, with 12 bases left between them. This CDR3 contains 13 residues. CDR3 sequence: CASRGSGGTEAFF. The CDR3 DNA reads TGTGCCAGCAGGGGATCGGGAGGCACTGAAGCTTTCTTT.

The chain couples TRBV20-1 to TRBJ2-3, with D uncertain. Germline V lookup: CDR1 DFQATT, CDR2 SNEGSKA (reference sequence). V dropped 0 bases and J dropped 2 bases, with 12 bases sitting between them. CDR3 length: 15 amino acids. CDR3 residues: CSARDMAHHTDTQYF. The CDR3 DNA is TGCAGTGCTAGAGATATGGCTCACCACACAGATACGCAGTATTTT.

The rearrangement links TRBV7-9 to TRBJ1-1, with D unresolved. Germline V lookup: CDR1 SEHNR, CDR2 FQNEAQ (reference sequence). The CDR3 spans 13 residues. V was clipped by 8 bases and J by 4 bases, with 14 bases between them. The CDR3 nucleotides read TGTGCCAGCGGTTTGGAGGGTAGCACTGAAGCTTTCTTT. Translation gives CASGLEGSTEAFF.

The chain couples TRBV11-2 to TRBJ2-1; D unresolved. Germline V gene data show CDR1 as SGHAT and CDR2 as FQNNGV. Deletions cut 1 base from V and 4 bases from J, with 2 bases between. The CDR3 loop spans 12 amino acids. CDR3 sequence reads: CASSLGYNEQFF. In DNA form, the CDR3 reads TGTGCCAGCAGCTTAGGGTACAATGAGCAGTTCTTC.

The rearrangement links TRBV1 to TRBJ2-1; TRBD1 is the table's D call and was not checked against the DNA. TRBV1 has pseudogene status. The CDR3 extends over 16 amino acids. The CDR3 coding sequence is TGCACCAGCAGCCCGAAGGACAGCGACTCCTACAATGAGCAGTTCTTC. It codes for CTSSPKDSDSYNEQFF.

A few counts support this clonotype. V and J are TRBV20-1 and TRBJ2-5, with no clear D. The germline gives CDR1 DFQATT, CDR2 SNEGSKA (reference sequence). V shed 6 bases and J shed 6 bases, with 20 bases lying between them. The CDR3 is made up of 14 amino acids. CDR3 sequence: CSASPDPEGKTQYF. In DNA form, the CDR3 reads TGCAGTGCATCCCCCGACCCCGAAGGGAAGACCCAGTACTTC.

The genes are TRBV6-2 or TRBV6-3 and TRBJ2-1; tentatively, D is TRBD1 or TRBD2 (5 bases each). Trimming took 1 base from V and 10 from J, leaving 8 bases between them. Germline loops: CDR1 MNHEY, CDR2 SVGEGT. The CDR3 consists of 12 residues. In DNA form, the CDR3 reads TGTGCCAGCAGTTACTGGGGACGGGAGCAGTTCTTC. Protein sequence: CASSYWGREQFF.

V and J are TRBV20-1 and TRBJ2-5; 10 bases fit TRBD2. The ends lost 3 bases at V and 1 base at J; junction bases unmatched: 5. CDR3 size: 15 residues. The germline V gene encodes CDR1 DFQATT and CDR2 SNEGSKA (reference sequence). In nucleotides, the CDR3 is TGCAGTGCTAGCGGGACTAGCGAAATCCAAGAGACCCAGTACTTC. Protein: CSASGTSEIQETQYF.

This rearrangement joins TRBV7-8 to TRBJ2-7, with TRBD1 as a possible D gene (6 bases). Deletions cut 5 bases from V and 2 bases from J, with 16 bases between. From germline, CDR1 is SGHVS and CDR2 FQNEAQ. The CDR3 is 15 amino acids. This chain's CDR3 is CASSHTDSATYEQYF. The CDR3 DNA reads as TGTGCCAGCAGCCATACGGACAGCGCTACCTACGAGCAGTACTTC.

The gene calls are TRBV4-1 and TRBJ2-1, with D hard to call. V gave up 1 base and J gave up 5 bases, with 9 bases separating them. This CDR3 has 14 residues. Per the germline V gene, CDR1 is MGHRA and CDR2 is YSYEKL. CDR3 in amino acids: CASSQAGSHNEQFF. The CDR3 nucleotides read TGCGCCAGCAGCCAAGCCGGCAGCCACAATGAGCAGTTCTTC.

The genes are TRBV20-1 and TRBJ2-1; no clear D. This CDR3 contains 14 residues. From germline, CDR1 is DFQATT and CDR2 SNEGSKA (reference sequence). Trimming stripped 1 base from V and 7 bases from J, with 14 bases between. DNA of the CDR3: TGCAGTGCTAGAGTTAGAGTTAGTCGGAATGAGCAGTTCTTC. Its protein product is CSARVRVSRNEQFF.

The chain carries TRBV29-1 and TRBJ2-3; 14 bases are a match to TRBD2. CDR3 length: 15 residues. Germline loops: CDR1 SQVTM, CDR2 ANQGSEA. Losses at the gene ends were 7 bases for V and 6 bases for J; bases not matched to a gene: 9. The DNA for the CDR3 is TGCAGCGGCCTGGGACTAGCGGGGGAAGGGGATACGCAGTATTTT. Its translation is CSGLGLAGEGDTQYF.

The chain carries TRBV5-1 and TRBJ1-2; TRBD1 matches at 9 bases. Germline CDR1 reads SGHRS; CDR2 reads YFSETQ. The length of the CDR3 is 13 residues. After removal of 5 bases from V and 8 bases from J, the junction contained 7 bases not matched to a gene. The CDR3 loop reads CASRGDRVRGYTF. Written as DNA, the CDR3 is TGCGCCAGCAGGGGGGACAGGGTCCGAGGCTACACCTTC. Using reference TRBV5-1 and TRBJ1-2 for the parts outside the CDR3, the full variable domain is KAGVTQTPRYLIKTRGQQVTLSCSPISGHRSVSWYQQTPGQGLQFLFEYFSETQRNKGNFPGRFSGRQFSNSRSEMNVSTLELGDSALYLCASRGDRVRGYTFGSGTRLTVV.

The gene calls are TRBV4-1 and TRBJ1-5; D not certain. V lost 0 bases to trimming and J lost 3 bases, with 9 bases between them. CDR3 size: 15 residues. Germline V gives CDR1 MGHRA, CDR2 YSYEKL. The CDR3 sequence is CASSQDHQYNQPQHF. DNA for the CDR3: TGCGCCAGCAGCCAAGATCACCAGTACAATCAGCCCCAGCATTTT.

The V gene is TRBV12-3 or TRBV12-4, the J gene TRBJ2-5; D call uncertain. The CDR3 runs 12 residues. Trimming pared 7 bases from V and 4 bases from J, leaving 10 bases between. For the CDR3, the DNA is TGTGCCAGCAACCCCGGTGGAGAGACCCAGTACTTC. Translating it yields CASNPGGETQYF.

The chain couples TRBV5-1 to TRBJ2-5, with unresolved D. Trimming stripped 2 bases from V and 2 bases from J, with 4 bases between. This CDR3 spans 12 amino acids. Per the germline V gene, CDR1 is SGHRS and CDR2 is YFSETQ. CDR3 sequence (DNA): TGCGCCAGCAGCTTCGGGCAAGAGACCCAGTACTTC. Encoded protein: CASSFGQETQYF. Together with reference TRBV5-1 and TRBJ2-5, the CDR3 gives the full variable domain: KAGVTQTPRYLIKTRGQQVTLSCSPISGHRSVSWYQQTPGQGLQFLFEYFSETQRNKGNFPGRFSGRQFSNSRSEMNVSTLELGDSALYLCASSFGQETQYFGPGTRLLVL.

The chain employs TRBV10-3 and TRBJ2-7; a weak D match, TRBD1 (6 bases). CDR1 ENHRY and CDR2 SYGVKD come from the germline V gene. V shed 6 bases and J shed 3 bases, with 12 bases lying between them. The CDR3 length is 13 residues. DNA for the CDR3: TGTGCCATCAGCTTGGGACAAGACTACGAGCAGTACTTC. Encoded protein: CAISLGQDYEQYF.

This clonotype has more than one count but fewer than ten. The chain combines TRBV10-3 with TRBJ1-5, with D perhaps matching TRBD1 (6 bases). The ends were cut back, 9 bases at V and 7 bases at J, with 19 bases in the middle. The germline gives CDR1 ENHRY, CDR2 SYGVKD. CDR3 length: 14 amino acids. The CDR3 spells CAISEAGGRQPQHF. In nucleotides, the CDR3 is TGTGCCATTTCAGAAGCCGGGGGCCGCCAGCCCCAGCATTTT.

This clonotype turned up a few times. This sequence joins TRBV14 and TRBJ2-5; TRBD2 matches at 7 bases. Germline V lookup: CDR1 SGHDN, CDR2 FVKESK. The V gene end was trimmed by 2 bases and the J gene end by 4 bases; junction bases not matched to a gene: 10. This CDR3 comprises 16 residues. As DNA, the CDR3 is TGTGCCAGCAGCCAACCTTCGCCCACGGGAGGAGAGACCCAGTACTTC. Residues: CASSQPSPTGGETQYF.

This clonotype turned up a few times. The chain uses TRBV11-2 and TRBJ2-7; 7 bases are a match to TRBD2. This CDR3 has 14 amino acids. V dropped 1 base and J dropped 0; count of bases not matched to a gene: 0. CDR1 and CDR2 (germline): SGHAT, FQNNGV. The CDR3 coding sequence is TGTGCCAGCAGCTTAGGGGGGGGCTCCTACGAGCAGTACTTC. Translated, it gives CASSLGGGSYEQYF.

This clonotype is a singleton in its sample. The V call is TRBV29-1, the J call TRBJ2-3, with D possibly being TRBD1 or TRBD2 (5 bases each). This CDR3 is 14 amino acids long. V dropped 5 bases and J dropped 0 bases, with 12 bases sitting between them. Per germline, CDR1 SQVTM and CDR2 ANQGSEA. The CDR3 reads CSVPGTLSTDTQYF. The CDR3 bases are TGCAGCGTTCCCGGGACCCTGAGCACAGATACGCAGTATTTT.

Turning to this clonotype: Compared with germline, one end of the junction differs, possibly owing to a read error. The V call is TRBV7-7, the J call TRBJ2-5, with a possible D match to TRBD2 (5 bases). Per germline, CDR1 SSHAT and CDR2 FNYEAQ (reference sequence). This CDR3 spans 15 amino acids. CDR3 sequence (DNA): TGTGCTAGCAGCTTAGCGTTTTCGAGAGGGGAGACCCAGTACTTC. Translation gives CASSLAFSRGETQYF.